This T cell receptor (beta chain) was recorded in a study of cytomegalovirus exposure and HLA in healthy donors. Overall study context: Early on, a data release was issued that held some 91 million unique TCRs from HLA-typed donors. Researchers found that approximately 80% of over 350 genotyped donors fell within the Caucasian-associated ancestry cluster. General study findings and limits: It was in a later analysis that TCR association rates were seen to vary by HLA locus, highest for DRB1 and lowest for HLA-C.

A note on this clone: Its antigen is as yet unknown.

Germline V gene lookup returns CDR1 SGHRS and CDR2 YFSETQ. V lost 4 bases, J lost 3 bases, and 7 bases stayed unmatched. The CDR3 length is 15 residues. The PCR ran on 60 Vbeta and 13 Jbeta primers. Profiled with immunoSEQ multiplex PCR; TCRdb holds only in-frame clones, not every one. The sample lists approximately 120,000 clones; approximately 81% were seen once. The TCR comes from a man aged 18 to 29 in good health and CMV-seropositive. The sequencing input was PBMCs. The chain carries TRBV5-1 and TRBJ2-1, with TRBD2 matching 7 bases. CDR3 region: CASSTSRGVYNEQFF. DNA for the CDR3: TGCGCCAGCAGCACAAGCCGGGGGGTCTACAATGAGCAGTTCTTC. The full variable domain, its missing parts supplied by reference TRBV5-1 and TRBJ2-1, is KAGVTQTPRYLIKTRGQQVTLSCSPISGHRSVSWYQQTPGQGLQFLFEYFSETQRNKGNFPGRFSGRQFSNSRSEMNVSTLELGDSALYLCASSTSRGVYNEQFFGPGTRLTVL.